Listed below are T cell receptor beta chains from one sample, sequenced in a study of PD-1 blockade in classical Hodgkin lymphoma. The table came from immunoSEQ multiplex PCR; TCRdb's copy has only in-frame clones and leaves some out. The table lists 17,000 or so clones, 70% to 90% of them singletons. Sequencing used CD4+ T cells from blood, obtained at baseline. The receptors were sampled from a human donor with classical Hodgkin lymphoma. Both conserved end residues are trimmed from each CDR3. Only some rows state a clone size, as once, few, many or a class for expanded clones.

CDR3: AINSLWGETQY; J: TRBJ2-5; V: TRBV10-3; size: NA; length: 11
CDR3: ASSNGQGYYGYT; J: TRBJ1-2; V: TRBV5-5; size: once; length: 12
CDR3: ASSSGLAVLYNEQF; J: TRBJ2-1; V: TRBV5-4; size: NA; length: 14
CDR3: ASSYSANYGYT; J: TRBJ1-2; V: TRBV6-6; size: NA; length: 11
CDR3: ASSAGVEQY; J: TRBJ2-7; V: TRBV9; size: NA; length: 9
CDR3: ASSVDTYTDTQY; J: TRBJ2-3; V: TRBV2; size: NA; length: 12
CDR3: ASKTPGEEGYT; J: TRBJ1-2; V: TRBV19; size: few; length: 11
CDR3: ASSPQGGEQF; J: TRBJ2-1; V: TRBV7-8; size: NA; length: 10
CDR3: ASSYRSYSYEQY; J: TRBJ2-7; V: TRBV6-5; size: NA; length: 12
CDR3: ASSQSPGLAGTDTQY; J: TRBJ2-3; V: TRBV4-1; size: NA; length: 15
CDR3: ASTFSRESSYNEQF; J: TRBJ2-1; V: TRBV7-6; size: NA; length: 14
CDR3: TSSPRTSSLYQETQY; J: TRBJ2-5; V: TRBV1; size: NA; length: 15
CDR3: ASSPTSGGLDEQY; J: TRBJ2-7; V: TRBV18; size: NA; length: 13
CDR3: ASSSDVSTDTQY; J: TRBJ2-3; V: TRBV7-9; size: NA; length: 12
CDR3: ASNQGSGYDTEAF; J: TRBJ1-1; V: TRBV4-2; size: NA; length: 13
CDR3: ASSAQWTGGVQPQH; J: TRBJ1-5; V: TRBV6-1; size: NA; length: 14
CDR3: ASGRGTSTDTQY; J: TRBJ2-3; V: TRBV5-8; size: NA; length: 12
CDR3: ASSPGFGYT; J: TRBJ1-2; V: TRBV28; size: NA; length: 9
CDR3: ASSVDVGGPWGTDTQY; J: TRBJ2-3; V: TRBV9; size: NA; length: 16
CDR3: ASSLGGGETQY; J: TRBJ2-5; V: TRBV6-5; size: NA; length: 11
CDR3: ASRGSSGRGGEQF; J: TRBJ2-1; V: TRBV6-5; size: NA; length: 13
CDR3: ASSLDWGGPEQF; J: TRBJ2-1; V: TRBV5-1; size: NA; length: 12
CDR3: ASSYSRLTNTEAF; J: TRBJ1-1; V: TRBV5-1; size: NA; length: 13
CDR3: ASSEMAALNYGYT; J: TRBJ1-2; V: TRBV6-1; size: NA; length: 13
CDR3: ASSPQGAVAEAF; J: TRBJ1-1; V: TRBV4-2; size: NA; length: 12
CDR3: ASSLTGGYSPYEQY; J: TRBJ2-7; V: TRBV7-3; size: NA; length: 14
CDR3: SERKYNEQF; J: TRBJ2-1; V: TRBV29-1; size: NA; length: 9
CDR3: ASRPGTGIRSNQPQH; J: TRBJ1-5; V: TRBV27; size: NA; length: 15
CDR3: ASSYSPAGEQF; J: TRBJ2-1; V: TRBV6-5; size: few; length: 11
CDR3: ASSTGIQPQH; J: TRBJ1-5; V: TRBV6-5; size: NA; length: 10
CDR3: ASSLKGSNQPQH; J: TRBJ1-5; V: TRBV28; size: NA; length: 12
CDR3: ARSDAGTSGSGSHREQF; J: TRBJ2-1; V: TRBV5-3; size: NA; length: 17
CDR3: ASSIIRREDCEQY; J: TRBJ2-7; V: TRBV19; size: NA; length: 13
CDR3: ASSEWGTGPTTLY; J: TRBJ2-3; V: TRBV2; size: NA; length: 13
CDR3: ASSSSGQETQY; J: TRBJ2-5; V: TRBV19; size: NA; length: 11
CDR3: ASSLNGQFSNQPQH; J: TRBJ1-5; V: TRBV5-1; size: NA; length: 14
CDR3: ASSLGGAGGLSGETQY; J: TRBJ2-5; V: TRBV5-1; size: NA; length: 16
CDR3: ASSEAGRGTYEQY; J: TRBJ2-7; V: TRBV25-1; size: NA; length: 13
CDR3: ASSLGGGYT; J: TRBJ1-2; V: TRBV7-8; size: NA; length: 9
CDR3: ASSEYSRGALYEQY; J: TRBJ2-7; V: TRBV6-1; size: NA; length: 14
CDR3: ASSLRQGGNTIY; J: TRBJ1-3; V: TRBV27; size: NA; length: 12